These 23 T cell receptor beta chains came from one sample sequenced in a study of blood T cell repertoires in COVID-19. Method: immunoSEQ multiplex PCR; TCRdb's copy keeps in-frame clones and lacks some. The sample contains 150,000 to 200,000 clones, approximately 86% of which appear only once. The sample was PBMCs or T cells enriched from blood (not recorded which). These receptors were obtained from an older woman with acute COVID-19.

This clone was detected a few times. The V call is TRBV3-1 (or the pseudogene TRBV3-2), the J call TRBJ2-3; tentatively, D is TRBD2 (5 bases). Deletions cut 2 bases from V and 6 bases from J, with 9 bases between. The CDR3 is made up of 13 amino acids. Germline CDR1 reads LGHDT; CDR2 reads YNNKEL (reference sequence). In DNA form, the CDR3 reads TGTGCCAGCAGCCAACGGGAAAAGGATACGCAGTATTTT. This sequence encodes CASSQREKDTQYF.

This rearrangement joins TRBV5-6 to TRBJ1-2; D ambiguous. CDR1 is SGHDT, CDR2 YYEEEE, per germline. The CDR3 sequence is 13 residues long. Trimming shortened V by 4 bases and J by 4 bases, and 11 bases separated the two germline ends. CDR3 sequence (DNA): TGTGCCAGCAGCAACCGGGATTCCTATGGCTACACCTTC. Amino acid sequence: CASSNRDSYGYTF.

V usage is TRBV18 and J usage is TRBJ1-2, with 8 bases fitting TRBD1. The V and J ends lost 0 bases and 7 bases, in that order; junction bases with no gene match: 4. Germline V gene sequence: CDR1 KGHSH, CDR2 LQKENI. The CDR3 is 14 residues long. Here the CDR3 reads CASSPPGTGFGYTF. Here the CDR3 DNA reads TGTGCCAGCTCACCACCCGGGACAGGTTTTGGCTACACCTTC.

The chain recombines TRBV27 with TRBJ1-4, with D hard to call. This CDR3 comprises 14 residues. Germline CDR1 is MNHEY and CDR2 is SMNVEV (reference sequence). The germline V and J ends were trimmed by 2 bases and 7 bases, with 11 bases remaining between them. The CDR3 DNA is TGTGCCAGCAGTTTAGGGCGGGGAACTGAAAAACTGTTTTTT. As protein: CASSLGRGTEKLFF.

CDR3 amino acids: CASSLASGRWSEQFF. The CDR3 bases are TGTGCCAGCAGCTTAGCTAGCGGGAGATGGAGTGAGCAGTTCTTC. The chain combines TRBV7-7 with TRBJ2-1, with 9 bases that match TRBD2. The ends lost 0 bases at V and 9 bases at J; junction bases unmatched: 6. The CDR3 covers 15 residues. Germline CDR1 SSHAT, CDR2 FNYEAQ (reference sequence).

The CDR3 sequence is CAWSLGHLYNSPLHF. CDR3 DNA: TGTGCCTGGAGTTTGGGACATTTGTATAATTCACCCCTCCACTTT. J is TRBJ1-6 and V is TRBV30; the D gene is possibly TRBD1 (6 bases). Germline CDR1 GTSNPN, CDR2 SVGIG (reference sequence). CDR3 size: 15 residues. Trimming took 2 bases from V and 4 from J, leaving 12 bases between them.

On this clone: This sample also contains other DNA sequences that code for the same CDR3. This chain joins TRBV7-2 and TRBJ2-7; 9 nucleotides align to TRBD1. There are 15 residues in the CDR3. V lost 4 bases, J lost 3 bases, and 7 bases stayed unmatched. Germline lookup yields CDR1 SGHTA and CDR2 FQGNSA. CDR3 sequence (DNA): TGTGCCAGCAGCTCCACGACAGGGGGTGGCTACGAGCAGTACTTC. This encodes CASSSTTGGGYEQYF.

This clone was counted between two and nine times. The chain joins TRBV6-6 to TRBJ2-1; 11 positions match TRBD2. J lost 6 bases, V lost 5 bases, and 6 bases had no gene match. Germline CDR1 is MNHNY and CDR2 is SVGAGI (reference sequence). This CDR3 has 15 residues. CDR3 protein: CASSPGTSGFNEQFF. The CDR3 nucleotides are TGTGCCAGCAGTCCCGGGACTAGCGGATTCAATGAGCAGTTCTTC.

The V call is TRBV7-9, the J call TRBJ1-1; D is unclear. CDR3 length equals 14 residues. Germline V lookup: CDR1 SEHNR, CDR2 FQNEAQ (reference sequence). The CDR3 here is CAVSPGMGNTEAFF. The DNA of the CDR3 is TGTGCAGTAAGCCCGGGTATGGGGAACACTGAAGCTTTCTTT.

The chain carries TRBV7-6 and TRBJ2-7, with D possibly TRBD2 on 5 matching bases. V was clipped by 3 bases and J by 9 bases, with 15 bases between them. Looked up from germline, CDR1 is SGHVS and CDR2 is FNYEAQ. The CDR3 contains 13 residues. CDR3 nucleotide sequence: TGTGCCAGCAGCTTTGGAGGTCGAGACCGGCAGTACTTC. Translation gives CASSFGGRDRQYF. The full variable domain, its missing parts supplied by reference TRBV7-6 and TRBJ2-7, is GAGVSQSPRYKVTKRGQDVALRCDPISGHVSLYWYRQALGQGPEFLTYFNYEAQQDKSGLPNDRFSAERPEGSISTLTIQRTEQRDSAMYRCASSFGGRDRQYFGPGTRLTVT.

The chain carries TRBV30 and TRBJ2-3, with D hard to call. This CDR3 spans 10 amino acids. Trimming removed 7 bases at V and 1 base at J, with 3 bases between. Germline V gene data show CDR1 as GTSNPN and CDR2 as SVGIG (reference sequence). The CDR3 DNA reads TGTGCCTCGGGCACAGATACGCAGTATTTT. Translated: CASGTDTQYF.

The chain links TRBV10-1 to TRBJ1-5; weak D call: TRBD1 (5 bases). Trimming shortened V by 5 bases and J by 6 bases, and 11 bases separated the two germline ends. Germline V gives CDR1 WNHNN, CDR2 SYGVQD (reference sequence). This CDR3 is built from 13 residues. CDR3 amino acids: CASSSRRGQPQHF. The CDR3 bases are TGCGCCAGCAGTTCACGGAGGGGTCAGCCCCAGCATTTT.

The CDR3 region is CASSLFPFGLAETNTGELFF. In DNA, the CDR3 is TGTGCCAGCAGTTTATTCCCCTTCGGACTAGCGGAGACGAACACCGGGGAGCTGTTTTTT. The chain employs TRBV6-2 or TRBV6-3 and TRBJ2-2, with 10 bases identical to TRBD2. Germline assignment: CDR1 MNHEY and CDR2 SVGEGT. The ends lost 4 bases at V and 0 bases at J; junction bases unmatched: 14. The CDR3 has 20 amino acids.

This sequence joins TRBV28 and TRBJ2-3; D perhaps matches TRBD2 (5 bases). V dropped 7 bases and J dropped 1 base, with 12 bases sitting between them. Looked up from germline, CDR1 is MDHEN and CDR2 is SYDVKM. The CDR3 spans 14 residues. Written as DNA, the CDR3 is TGTGCCAGCATTTTGCGGGTAGGCACAGATACGCAGTATTTT. This gives the protein CASILRVGTDTQYF.

The V call is TRBV5-1, the J call TRBJ1-5, with 8 bases lining up with TRBD1. Germline lookup yields CDR1 SGHRS and CDR2 YFSETQ. J lost 1 base, V lost 2 bases, and 2 bases had no gene match. The CDR3 runs 15 residues. In DNA form, the CDR3 reads TGCGCCAGCAGCTTACAGGGGGGGAGCAATCAGCCCCAGCATTTT. This sequence encodes CASSLQGGSNQPQHF. The full variable domain, its missing parts supplied by reference TRBV5-1 and TRBJ1-5, is KAGVTQTPRYLIKTRGQQVTLSCSPISGHRSVSWYQQTPGQGLQFLFEYFSETQRNKGNFPGRFSGRQFSNSRSEMNVSTLELGDSALYLCASSLQGGSNQPQHFGDGTRLSIL.

The CDR3 DNA is TGTGCCAGCAGCCCAACAGGGCAAGGCTACACCTTC. Encoded protein: CASSPTGQGYTF. The chain is built from TRBV12-3 or TRBV12-4 and TRBJ1-2; perhaps TRBD1 as D (6 bases). Trimming cost V 6 bases and J 8 bases, with 13 bases left between them. This CDR3 has 12 residues.

This sequence joins TRBV24-1 and TRBJ2-2; the D gene is possibly TRBD1 (5 bases). Trimming took off 4 bases at V and 6 bases at J, with 8 bases between the two ends. The V gene's germline CDR1 is KGHDR and CDR2 SFDVKD. The length of the CDR3 is 13 residues. The CDR3 region is CATSDQGPGELFF. As DNA, the CDR3 is TGTGCCACCAGTGACCAGGGCCCCGGGGAGCTGTTTTTT.

This chain links TRBV5-8 with TRBJ1-2, with 10 positions matching TRBD1. Germline V lookup: CDR1 SGHTS, CDR2 YDEGEE. CDR3 length: 16 residues. V lost 3 bases and J lost 1; bases outside the gene matches: 6. The CDR3 reads CASSSLRDRGNYGYTF. The CDR3 DNA reads as TGTGCCAGCAGCTCCCTCCGGGACAGGGGTAACTATGGCTACACCTTC.

There are a few counts of this clone. V is TRBV18 and J is TRBJ2-1; 13 bases agree with TRBD2. CDR3 length: 18 residues. V lost 5 bases, J lost 2 bases, and 9 bases stayed unmatched. Germline-derived CDR1 and CDR2 are KGHSH and LQKENI. The CDR3 sequence: CASSTRLAGGLTYNEQFF. The CDR3 region has the DNA TGTGCCAGCTCAACACGACTAGCGGGGGGACTAACCTACAATGAGCAGTTCTTC.

The V call is TRBV6-5, the J call TRBJ2-3; possibly TRBD1 for D (5 bases). V was trimmed by 6 bases and J by 2 bases, leaving 12 bases between them. Looked up from germline, CDR1 is MNHEY and CDR2 is SVGAGI. CDR3 size: 14 residues. The CDR3 nucleotides read TGTGCCAGCAGACAGGACCAACCCACAGATACGCAGTATTTT. Translated, it gives CASRQDQPTDTQYF.

The chain has TRBV18 and TRBJ1-5; D unresolved. Looked up from germline, CDR1 is KGHSH and CDR2 is LQKENI. V was pared by 4 bases and J by 0 bases, with 10 bases between. This CDR3 is built from 15 residues. The CDR3 spells CASSQQSYSNQPQHF. In DNA, the CDR3 is TGTGCCAGCTCACAACAGAGTTATAGCAATCAGCCCCAGCATTTT. Combining the CDR3 with reference TRBV18 and TRBJ1-5 gives the whole variable domain NAGVMQNPRHLVRRRGQEARLRCSPMKGHSHVYWYRQLPEEGLKFMVYLQKENIIDESGMPKERFSAEFPKEGPSILRIQQVVRGDSAAYFCASSQQSYSNQPQHFGDGTRLSIL.

This chain connects TRBV7-8 to TRBJ2-5, with 7 positions matching TRBD1. Germline V gene lookup returns CDR1 SGHVS and CDR2 FQNEAQ. The CDR3 is 14 amino acids. The J segment lost 0 bases and the V segment lost 4 bases, leaving 2 bases of the junction unmatched. The CDR3 DNA follows: TGTGCCAGCAGCTCGGGACAGTACCAAGAGACCCAGTACTTC. Its translation is CASSSGQYQETQYF. Full variable domain (missing parts from reference TRBV7-8 and TRBJ2-5): GAGVSQSPRYKVAKRGQDVALRCDPISGHVSLFWYQQALGQGPEFLTYFQNEAQLDKSGLPSDRFFAERPEGSVSTLKIQRTQQEDSAVYLCASSSGQYQETQYFGPGTRLLVL.

The genes are TRBV7-8 and TRBJ1-5; TRBD1 agrees at 8 bases. V dropped 5 bases and J dropped 5; count of bases not matched to a gene: 8. Germline V lookup: CDR1 SGHVS, CDR2 FQNEAQ. The CDR3 consists of 15 residues. The CDR3 spells CASSASGTGDQPQHF. DNA for the CDR3: TGTGCCAGCAGCGCCTCCGGGACAGGAGATCAGCCCCAGCATTTT.